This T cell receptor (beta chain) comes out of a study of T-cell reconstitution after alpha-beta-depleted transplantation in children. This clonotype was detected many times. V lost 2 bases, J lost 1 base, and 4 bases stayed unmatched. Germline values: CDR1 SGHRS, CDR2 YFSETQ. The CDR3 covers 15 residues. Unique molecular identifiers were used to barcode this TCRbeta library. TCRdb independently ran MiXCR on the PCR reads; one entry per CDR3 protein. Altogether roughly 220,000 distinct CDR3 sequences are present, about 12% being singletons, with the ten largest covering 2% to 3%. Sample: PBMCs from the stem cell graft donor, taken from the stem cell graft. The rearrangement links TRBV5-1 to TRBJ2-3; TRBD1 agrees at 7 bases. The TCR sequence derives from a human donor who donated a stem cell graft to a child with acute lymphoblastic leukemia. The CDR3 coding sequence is TGCGCCAGCAGCTTTGGAGACAGGGGCACAGATACGCAGTATTTT. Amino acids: CASSFGDRGTDTQYF.